A single sample is the source of the 5 T cell receptor beta chains below, sequenced in a study of blood T cell repertoires in COVID-19. The protocol was immunoSEQ multiplex PCR, while the TCRdb copy is restricted to in-frame clones and leaves out a portion. The sample gives about 100,000 clones, approximately 80% of which show up once; 20% to 25% is in the top ten. The source material was peripheral blood. The receptors here all came from a man aged 65-85 years with active or convalescent COVID-19.

In this sample, this clone turned up once. The chain uses TRBV6-5 and TRBJ1-6; TRBD1 agrees at 7 bases. V trimming: 4 bases; J trimming: 8 bases; junction bases outside the gene matches: 2. The CDR3 is made up of 13 amino acids. Germline assignment: CDR1 MNHEY and CDR2 SVGAGI. The CDR3 DNA sequence: TGTGCCAGCAGTTTCGACAGGGATTCACCCCTCCACTTT. Translated, it gives CASSFDRDSPLHF.

DNA for the CDR3: TGTGCCAGCTCACCACCGACAGGGGACCCCGAGCAGTACTTC. It specifies CASSPPTGDPEQYF. The genes are TRBV18 and TRBJ2-7; 8 bases are a match to TRBD1. CDR3 length equals 14 residues. The germline CDR1 and CDR2 sequences are KGHSH and LQKENI. V shed 0 bases, J shed 6 bases, and the junction held 4 bases outside the gene matches. Drawing the rest from reference TRBV18 and TRBJ2-7, the complete variable domain is NAGVMQNPRHLVRRRGQEARLRCSPMKGHSHVYWYRQLPEEGLKFMVYLQKENIIDESGMPKERFSAEFPKEGPSILRIQQVVRGDSAAYFCASSPPTGDPEQYFGPGTRLTVT.

This chain links TRBV2 with TRBJ1-2, with no clear D. CDR1 and CDR2 (germline): SNHLY, FYNNEI. There are 12 residues in the CDR3. V dropped 6 bases and J dropped 4 bases, with 9 bases sitting between them. Here the CDR3 reads CASSSVLYGYTF. DNA of the CDR3: TGTGCCAGCAGCTCGGTACTCTATGGCTACACCTTC.

This clone has just one count. The gene calls are TRBV2 and TRBJ2-7; 7 bases map to TRBD2. This CDR3 spans 13 amino acids. Trimming removed 6 bases from V and 3 bases from J; junction bases left unmatched: 5. Germline V gives CDR1 SNHLY, CDR2 FYNNEI. DNA of the CDR3: TGTGCCAGCAGCCGTGGCGGGAGCTACGAGCAGTACTTC. Translated: CASSRGGSYEQYF.

The V call is TRBV5-5, the J call TRBJ2-3; 10 bases align to TRBD2. CDR3 length: 16 amino acids. V dropped 2 bases and J dropped 0; count of bases not matched to a gene: 3. CDR1 and CDR2 from the germline V gene are SGHKS and YYEKEE (reference sequence). CDR3 sequence (DNA): TGTGCCAGCAGCTTCGGACTAGCGGCTAGCACAGATACGCAGTATTTT. Residues: CASSFGLAASTDTQYF.